This TCR beta chain emerged from a study of OX40 agonist ivuxolimab in advanced cancers. The V gene lost 2 bases and the J gene lost 1 base, with 14 bases spanning the gap. The germline CDR1 and CDR2 sequences are KGHSH and LQKENI. This CDR3 comprises 16 residues. Autoimmune disease history or systemic immunosuppression was exclusionary. Drawing of blood for sampling happened at baseline, at cycle 4 day 1, and at cycle 7 day 1. Profiling relied on immunoSEQ multiplex PCR, and the TCRdb table lists in-frame clones only, not all of them. The repertoire holds tens of thousands of clones, with 82% as singletons.

The source was CD4+ or CD8+ T cells sorted from blood, collected in a trial of the OX40 agonist ivuxolimab. The chain links TRBV18 to TRBJ1-1; D is possibly TRBD1 (5 bases). The clonotype originates from an adult with an advanced solid tumor such as melanoma, head and neck, liver or kidney cancer. The DNA for the CDR3 is TGTGCCAGCTCACCAGCGGCAGGGAGTAGGAACACTGAAGCTTTCTTT. The encoded protein is CASSPAAGSRNTEAFF.